This TCR beta chain was obtained from a study of human T cells and chemical hapten exposure. Study overall: Upper-back patches of 0.01% DPC were read at 6 days.

This clonotype turned up a few times. What it binds is unknown. As originally analysed: Sample TCR totals centred on a median of approximately 96,000, ranging about 20,000 to 700,000. TCRdb re-called the RACE reads through MiXCR, storing one row per CDR3 protein. The V and J calls were not made by the authors but by TCRdb's processing. The sample holds approximately 110,000 distinct CDR3 sequences, 9% to 9.5% seen once. Time point: patch test 2, 6 weeks after DPC sensitization. Treatment of the sample: therapeutic diphenylcyclopropenone sensitization with weekly scalp DPC. This CDR3 has 16 amino acids. CDR1 and CDR2 from the germline V gene are MNHEY and SVGEGT. V was pared by 0 bases and J by 3 bases, with 15 bases between. Whole-study results and caveats: DPC sensitization produced no change in TCRs with frequency above 1 in 1000. Expanded TCRs grouped into significantly more large CDR3 similarity clusters than controls produced.

This clonotype was obtained from a woman aged 35 to 49 with alopecia areata. Some clones in this sample may be carry-over from other donors' samples. The sequenced sample was whole blood, obtained in connection with sensitization to the hapten diphenylcyclopropenone (DPC). V is TRBV6-2 or TRBV6-3 and J is TRBJ2-7; possibly TRBD1 or TRBD2 for D (5 bases each). CDR3 in amino acids: CASSYSEGLPHYEQYF. As DNA, the CDR3 is TGTGCCAGCAGTTACTCTGAGGGGCTGCCCCACTACGAGCAGTACTTC.